This record covers a single T cell receptor beta chain. The data stem from a study of radiation and T cells in renal cell carcinoma. TCRdb's table, derived via immunoSEQ multiplex PCR, lists solely in-frame clones and lacks some. Among 50,000 to 65,000 clones listed, more than 60% were seen once. Time point of the sample: blood 4 weeks post-SBRT, at nephrectomy. Stated treatment: 15 Gy SBRT to primary tumor, nephrectomy 4 weeks later. Nephrectomy followed 15 Gy stereotactic body radiation by 4 weeks. Radiation-treated patients gave blood at baseline, week 2 and week 4. V lost 8 bases, J lost 1 base, and 11 bases lay in between. The CDR3 loop spans 13 amino acids. The germline V gene has CDR1 SEHNR and CDR2 FQNEAQ (reference sequence).

The V call is TRBV7-9, the J call TRBJ1-1; D not resolved. This sample comprised blood, obtained from a patient whose treatment included radiotherapy and nephrectomy. This clonotype was obtained from a man in his 60s with renal cell carcinoma. CDR3 DNA: TGTGCCAGCCGAAGAGACGGGAACACTGAAGCTTTCTTT. Its translation is CASRRDGNTEAFF.